This T cell receptor beta chain was profiled in a study of shared clonotypes between healthy human individuals (dated by TCRdb to 2018 to 2021). With regard to the full study: Three men and a couple of women, aged 18 to 49 years, made up the cohort. For each donor, CD4 naive and CD4 memory were each run on three plates, CD8 naive on two plates, and CD8 memory on one plate. Blood TCR repertoires of about 5 healthy adults were deeply sequenced to estimate repertoire size and the extent of clonotype sharing between individuals. Libraries were prepared and TCR repertoires were sequenced by different laboratories using diverse techniques, in order to increase sequencing depth and limit assay-specific biases. Leukapheresis yielded between about 0.85 and 10 billion PBMCs per donor.

Donors were healthy HIV-negative adults with no recently reported acute infections or vaccinations. All donors were Caucasian adults living in Nashville, Tennessee, USA. Magnetic negative selection was used to enrich CD4+ T cells, after which naive cells were positively selected on CD45RA and the negative fraction became the memory subset. Blood was collected by leukapheresis, and PBMCs were isolated by Ficoll-Histopaque density gradient centrifugation and then cryopreserved in liquid nitrogen vapor phase. Purity and quantity of every magnetically sorted T cell population were checked by analytical flow cytometry. Genomic DNA was isolated from every sorted fraction and measured by UV absorbance on a Nanodrop 2000c. Note on this clone: Which antigen it targets is not known. Qualities for individual bases were not recorded, and no much larger clone is one base off.

Study-wide findings and limitations: Sampling was restricted to blood, and TCR repertoires in tissue are likely to differ from TCR repertoires in blood. Naive subsets generally had larger estimated clonotype richness than memory subsets did. Clonotypes shared by all four sorted-subset donors showed higher generation probabilities than non-shared clonotypes. Incomplete sequencing was indicated by rarefaction of sorted-subset datasets, despite the large sequencing depth. Pairwise subsampling led to the expectation that sequencing depth would affect the degree of clonotype sharing among donors. When several donors were compared, the shared fraction of clonotypes was about 5.2% for naive CD4, roughly 3.4% for naive CD8, 2% to 2.5% for memory CD4, and 0.35% to 0.5% for memory CD8. Because the study included a small number of donors, the genetic and exposure-history diversity represented was limited.

The germline V gene yields SGHTA for CDR1 and FQGNSA for CDR2. The CDR3 starts with the cysteine, ends with the phenylalanine, and has 16 residues. Solely the CDR3 DNA is kept, with 48 bases framed from the first base. V and J lose 0 bases and 4 bases, and a span of 14 bases separates them. Using the deep immunoSEQ assay, TCR CDR3 regions were amplified from genomic DNA by multiplex PCR. For each cell subset, the extracted genomic DNA was distributed evenly across all wells of several immunoSEQ 96-well plates, and each plate served as one replicate. For sorted subsets, 200 to 250 ng of genomic DNA, equivalent to 25,000 to 35,000 T cell genomes, went into each replicate PCR. The purified libraries were quantified using a Qubit 3.0 fluorometer, sized with a Bioanalyzer 2100, and then quantified again using the KAPA Library Quantification kit. A separate single-read 150-cycle Illumina NextSeq 550 flow cell was used to sequence each immunoSEQ 96-well plate. The study's own analysis went as follows. Because the immunoSEQ output held only junctional sequences and lacked quality scores, the filtering could not match the filtering applied to full-length reads. Sequences were annotated with PyIR, a Python wrapper for IgBLAST v1.9, and V/J genes and CDR3 were assigned using IMGT germline references. Reads were removed for weak V/J assignments (E-value above 1e-6), missing CDR3, stop codons, out-of-frame junctions, or ambiguous translated residues. V3J clonotypes were defined as sequences sharing an identical inferred V gene, J gene, and CDR3 amino acid sequence. To compute the percentage overlap between repertoires, the number of shared unique clonotypes was divided by the size of the smaller repertoire. Repertoire richness was assessed with RTK rarefaction, the Chao1 estimator, and Recon v2.1 estimates of unobserved clonotypes. For all TCRbeta clonotypes obtained by the gDNA method from four donors, generation probabilities were computed with OLGA. TCRdb re-hosts the immuneACCESS table, in-frame sequences only. Its copies lack some clones; in the studies checked, an unresolved V gene accounts for under half of them, and the cause for the rest is not known. That table gives V, J and clone size, and the DNA gave D and trimming. This sample holds 600,000 to 750,000 clones; about two thirds were observed only once. Under 2% of the sample is in the top ten clones.

Sequenced: memory CD4+ T cells sorted from blood. Sample cell subset or site, as interpreted from the label and publication: CD45RA-negative fraction. The rearrangement combines TRBV7-2 with TRBJ2-3; possibly the D gene is TRBD2, per 6 matching bases. The source of this sequence is a woman in her thirties in good health. The CDR3 in this case is CASSLATAGIPDTQYF. The sequenced DNA is TGTGCCAGCAGCTTAGCTACGGCGGGAATCCCAGATACGCAGTATTTT.